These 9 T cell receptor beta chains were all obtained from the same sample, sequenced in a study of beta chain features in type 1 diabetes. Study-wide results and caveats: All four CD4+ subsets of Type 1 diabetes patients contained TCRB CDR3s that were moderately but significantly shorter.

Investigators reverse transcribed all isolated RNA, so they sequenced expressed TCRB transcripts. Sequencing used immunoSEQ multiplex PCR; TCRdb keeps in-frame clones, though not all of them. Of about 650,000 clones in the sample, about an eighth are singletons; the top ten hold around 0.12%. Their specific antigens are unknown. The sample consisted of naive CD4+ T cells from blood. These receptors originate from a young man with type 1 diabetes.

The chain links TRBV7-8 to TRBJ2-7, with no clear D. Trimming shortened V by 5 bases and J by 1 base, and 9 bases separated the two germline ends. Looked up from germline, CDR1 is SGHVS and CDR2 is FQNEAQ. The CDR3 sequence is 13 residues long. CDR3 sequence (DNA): TGTGCCAGCAGCCCTGCCGGATCCTACGAGCAGTACTTC. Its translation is CASSPAGSYEQYF.

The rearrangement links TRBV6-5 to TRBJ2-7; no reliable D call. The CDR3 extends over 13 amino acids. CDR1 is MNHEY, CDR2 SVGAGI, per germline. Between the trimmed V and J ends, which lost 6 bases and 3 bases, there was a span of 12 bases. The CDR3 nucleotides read TGTGCCAGCAGCCCCTCGGGCCTCTACGAGCAGTACTTC. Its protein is CASSPSGLYEQYF.

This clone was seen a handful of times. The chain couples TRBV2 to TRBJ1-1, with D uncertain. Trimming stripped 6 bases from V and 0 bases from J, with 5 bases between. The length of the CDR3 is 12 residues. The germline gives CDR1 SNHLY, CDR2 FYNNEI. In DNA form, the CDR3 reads TGTGCCAGCAGGGTCATGAACACTGAAGCTTTCTTT. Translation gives CASRVMNTEAFF. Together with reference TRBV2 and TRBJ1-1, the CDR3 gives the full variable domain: EPEVTQTPSHQVTQMGQEVILRCVPISNHLYFYWYRQILGQKVEFLVSFYNNEISEKSEIFDDQFSVERPDGSNFTLKIRSTKLEDSAMYFCASRVMNTEAFFGQGTRLTVV.

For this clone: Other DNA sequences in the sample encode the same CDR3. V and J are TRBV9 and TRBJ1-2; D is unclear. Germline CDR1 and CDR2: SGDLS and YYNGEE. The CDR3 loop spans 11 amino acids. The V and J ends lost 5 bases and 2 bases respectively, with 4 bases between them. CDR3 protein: CASSQNYGYTF. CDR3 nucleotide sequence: TGTGCCAGCAGTCAGAACTATGGCTACACCTTC.

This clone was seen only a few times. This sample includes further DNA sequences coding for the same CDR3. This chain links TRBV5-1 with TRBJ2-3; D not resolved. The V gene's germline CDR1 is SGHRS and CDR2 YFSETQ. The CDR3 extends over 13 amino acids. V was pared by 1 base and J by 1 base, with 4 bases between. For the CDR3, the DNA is TGCGCCAGCAGCTTGCTGGGCACAGATACGCAGTATTTT. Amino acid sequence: CASSLLGTDTQYF. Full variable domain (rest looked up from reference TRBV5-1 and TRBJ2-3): KAGVTQTPRYLIKTRGQQVTLSCSPISGHRSVSWYQQTPGQGLQFLFEYFSETQRNKGNFPGRFSGRQFSNSRSEMNVSTLELGDSALYLCASSLLGTDTQYFGPGTRLTVL.

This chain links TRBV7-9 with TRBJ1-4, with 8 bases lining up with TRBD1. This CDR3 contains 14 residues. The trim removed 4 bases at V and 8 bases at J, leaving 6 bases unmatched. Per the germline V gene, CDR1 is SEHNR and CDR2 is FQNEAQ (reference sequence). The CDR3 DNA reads TGTGCCAGCAGCTCGACAGGGGTGGTCGAAAAACTGTTTTTT. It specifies CASSSTGVVEKLFF.

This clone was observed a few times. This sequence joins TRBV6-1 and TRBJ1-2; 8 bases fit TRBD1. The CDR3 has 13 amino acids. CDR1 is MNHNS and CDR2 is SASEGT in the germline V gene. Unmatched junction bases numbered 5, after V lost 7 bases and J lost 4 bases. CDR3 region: CASTGDRGYGYTF. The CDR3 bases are TGTGCCAGCACCGGTGACAGGGGCTATGGCTACACCTTC.

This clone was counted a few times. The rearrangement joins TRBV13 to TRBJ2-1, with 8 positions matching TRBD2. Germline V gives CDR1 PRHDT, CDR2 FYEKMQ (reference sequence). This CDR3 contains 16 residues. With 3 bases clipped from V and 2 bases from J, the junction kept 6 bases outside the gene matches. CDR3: CASSFPGGGPYNEQFF. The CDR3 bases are TGTGCCAGCAGCTTTCCCGGCGGGGGGCCCTACAATGAGCAGTTCTTC. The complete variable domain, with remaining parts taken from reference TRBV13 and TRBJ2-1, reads AAGVIQSPRHLIKEKRETATLKCYPIPRHDTVYWYQQGPGQDPQFLISFYEKMQSDKGSIPDRFSAQQFSDYHSELNMSSLELGDSALYFCASSFPGGGPYNEQFFGPGTRLTVL.

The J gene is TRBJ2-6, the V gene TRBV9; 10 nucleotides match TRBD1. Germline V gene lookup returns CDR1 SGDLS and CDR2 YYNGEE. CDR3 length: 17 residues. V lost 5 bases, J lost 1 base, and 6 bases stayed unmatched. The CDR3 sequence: CASRAGTGASGANVLTF. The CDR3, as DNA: TGTGCCAGCAGAGCCGGGACAGGGGCTTCTGGGGCCAACGTCCTGACTTTC.